The entry below gives a single TCR beta chain sequence along with its context. What this receptor recognizes is not known. The sample holds no much larger clone one base away, and base qualities are not on file. This entry is derived from a study of response to subunit inactivated influenza vaccine (dated by TCRdb to the late 2010s). Background for the entire study: The study used deep quantitative T cell receptor repertoire profiling to track responses to a trivalent subunit inactivated influenza vaccine. General conclusions and limits of the study: According to the authors, only a limited number of new T cells may be recruited by each seasonal influenza vaccination.

Preparation of the library involved RT-PCR. TCRdb lists the instrument as Illumina HiSeq 2500. TCRdb ran its own pipeline on the public reads, namely fastp trimming at Q25 and MiXCR clone calling, and kept in-frame beta chains. For every CDR3 protein sequence, its rows merge into one entry that carries the most common genes and DNA. Counted in this sample were more than 550,000 distinct CDR3 sequences; about 11% of them appeared once. Jointly, the top ten make up 10% of the sample. The sequencing used PBMCs from blood, collected on the day of vaccination. The receptor's source is a man aged 45-65 years who received an inactivated influenza vaccine. Donor details come from another sample of the same person, matched by shared clones.

The CDR3: CATSRPGARTLDTQYF. The nucleotides read TGTGCCACCAGCAGGCCGGGGGCGAGAACCTTAGATACGCAGTATTTT. The V gene is TRBV15 and the J gene is TRBJ2-3; the D gene is tentatively TRBD1 or TRBD2, each matching 6 bases. The V and J ends are trimmed by 3 bases and 5 bases, leaving 18 bases between them. From the cysteine through the phenylalanine, the CDR3 covers 16 amino acids. The sequence is cut down to CDR3 DNA, 48 bases in frame from base 1. CDR1 and CDR2 are read off the germline V gene (reference sequence) as LNHNV and YYDKDF.